This T cell receptor (beta chain) came from a study of breast tumors, draining lymph nodes, adjacent tissues. Study observations and caveats: Data fit most tumor T cells coming from lymph node, expanding in tumor. The lymph node origin of tumor T cells was framed as consistent with a hypothesis, not demonstrated.

Samples came from axillary lymph nodes draining the breast cancer. TCRdb fed the multiplex PCR reads into MiXCR, producing one record per CDR3 protein. The data hold approximately 170,000 distinct CDR3 sequences, with 30% to 35% observed a single time. Turning to this clonotype: Its antigen is currently unknown. One end of the junction does not line up with germline, which may come from a read error.

There are 15 residues in the CDR3. CDR1 is SGHVS, CDR2 FNYEAQ, per germline. Material: axillary lymph node tissue. The source of this sequence is a female donor with breast cancer. Some clones in this sample may be carry-over from other donors' samples. The chain uses TRBV7-6 and TRBJ2-5; D may be TRBD2 (7 bases). For the CDR3, the DNA is TGTGCCAGCAGCTTAGGTCTGGCGGGGGCGGAGACCCAGCACTTC. It yields the protein CASSLGLAGAETQHF. Full variable domain (outside the CDR3, taken from reference TRBV7-6 and TRBJ2-5): GAGVSQSPRYKVTKRGQDVALRCDPISGHVSLYWYRQALGQGPEFLTYFNYEAQQDKSGLPNDRFSAERPEGSISTLTIQRTEQRDSAMYRCASSLGLAGAETQHFGPGTRLLVL.